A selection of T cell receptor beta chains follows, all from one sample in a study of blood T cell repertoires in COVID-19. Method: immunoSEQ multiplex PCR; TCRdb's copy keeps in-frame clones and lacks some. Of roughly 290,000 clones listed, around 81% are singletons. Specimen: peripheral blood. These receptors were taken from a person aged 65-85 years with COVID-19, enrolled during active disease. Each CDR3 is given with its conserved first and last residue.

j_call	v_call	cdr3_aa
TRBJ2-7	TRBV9	CASSVASGSYEQYF
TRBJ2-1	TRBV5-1	CASSWGGGTYNEQFF
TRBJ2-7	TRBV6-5	CASSSRGQISYEQYF
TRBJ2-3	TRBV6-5	CASSYEAGGLTDTQYF
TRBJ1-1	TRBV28	CAISGVNTEAFF
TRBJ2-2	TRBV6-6	CASSYQTRGGELFF
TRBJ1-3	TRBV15	CATSRDPRRLRAGGNTIYF
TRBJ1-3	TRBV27	CASSLSAGWSGNTIYF
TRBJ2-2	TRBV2	CASSDGNTGELFF
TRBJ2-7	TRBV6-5	CASSSLAGLPYEQYF
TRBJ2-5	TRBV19	CASSKRQGVSETQYF
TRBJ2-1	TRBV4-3	CASSQETGSSYNEQFF
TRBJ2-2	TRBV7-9	CASSFGLAGAGELFF
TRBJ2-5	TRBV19	CASKPGQGVWETQYF
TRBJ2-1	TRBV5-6	CASSEPGQVLFF
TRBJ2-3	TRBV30	CAWGGGSGGTQYF
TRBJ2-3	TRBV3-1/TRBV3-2	CASSHYGRTSSDTQYF
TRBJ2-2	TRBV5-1	CASKIGTGSANTGELFF
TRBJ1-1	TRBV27	CASSSGTEAFF
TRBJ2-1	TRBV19	CASSPSRVGHNEQFF
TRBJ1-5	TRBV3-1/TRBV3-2	CASSQFPLSQPQHF
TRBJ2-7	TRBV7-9	CASSTGLAGTYEQYF
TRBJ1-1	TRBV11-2	CASSSTGWTEAFF
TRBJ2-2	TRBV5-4	CASSLAPERGELFF